This T cell receptor beta chain was retrieved from a study of T-cell memory formation after mild COVID-19. Study background: TCR clusters were mostly confined to one donor each.

The TCR alpha and TCR beta cDNA libraries, bearing sample barcodes and UMIs, were generated by 5'RACE using constant-segment primers. From the 5' RACE reads, TCRdb called clonotypes with MiXCR, one entry per CDR3 protein. This sample has hundreds of thousands of distinct CDR3 sequences, with about 20% found just once. Overall study results and limits: The study detected some responding clones in pre-infection memory, suggesting cross-reactive memory joined. Specificity for SARS-CoV-2 was not confirmed among the second-wave clones peaking on day 37.

Germline-derived CDR1 and CDR2 are SGHRS and YFSETQ. Trimming took 2 bases from V and 2 from J; bases not matched to a gene: 4. The CDR3 contains 15 residues. Remarks on this clonotype: Its antigen is undetermined.

J is TRBJ1-5 and V is TRBV5-1; 7 bases are shared with TRBD1. The clonotype originates from an adult woman who had mild COVID-19 (a few samples of this study predate the infection). Cell type and time point are not known. Sequenced: PBMCs or a T cell subset sorted from them (not recorded which). Here the CDR3 DNA reads TGCGCCAGCAGCTTAGGGACAGACGGCAATCAGCCCCAGCATTTT. The encoded protein is CASSLGTDGNQPQHF.